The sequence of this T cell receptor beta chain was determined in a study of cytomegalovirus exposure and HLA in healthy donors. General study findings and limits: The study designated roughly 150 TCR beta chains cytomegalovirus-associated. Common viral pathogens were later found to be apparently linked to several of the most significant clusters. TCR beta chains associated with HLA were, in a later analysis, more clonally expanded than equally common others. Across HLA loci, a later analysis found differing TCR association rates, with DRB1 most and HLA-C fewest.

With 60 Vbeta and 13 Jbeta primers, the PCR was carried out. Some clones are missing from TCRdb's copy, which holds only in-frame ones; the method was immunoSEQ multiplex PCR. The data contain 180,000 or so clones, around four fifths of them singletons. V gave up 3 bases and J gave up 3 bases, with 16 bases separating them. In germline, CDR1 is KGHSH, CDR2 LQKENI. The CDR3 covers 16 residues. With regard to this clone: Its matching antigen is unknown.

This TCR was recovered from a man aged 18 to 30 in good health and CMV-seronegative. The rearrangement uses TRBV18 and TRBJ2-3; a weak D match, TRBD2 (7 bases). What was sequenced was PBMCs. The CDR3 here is CASSPIKGGLTDTQYF. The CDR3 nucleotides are TGTGCCAGCTCACCCATCAAGGGGGGGCTTACAGATACGCAGTATTTT.